This T cell receptor (beta chain) originates from a study of graft-versus-host responses after intestinal transplantation. In this sample, this clone turned up a few times. Assay: immunoSEQ multiplex PCR; the TCRdb copy retains only in-frame clones and omits some. Here the sample spans 90,000 to 100,000 clones, roughly 83% being singletons. Germline V gives CDR1 MRHNA, CDR2 SNTAGT. V was trimmed by 6 bases and J by 1 base, leaving 9 bases between them. This CDR3 contains 14 residues. The input for sequencing was PBMCs, taken 255 days after intestinal transplant. The sequence came from a human patient who received an intestinal transplant, so some T cells may come from the graft donor. The chain couples TRBV6-4 to TRBJ2-2; weak D call: TRBD2 (5 bases). CDR3 coding DNA: TGTGCCAGCAGGGTACTAGAGAACACCGGGGAGCTGTTTTTT. Residues: CASRVLENTGELFF.